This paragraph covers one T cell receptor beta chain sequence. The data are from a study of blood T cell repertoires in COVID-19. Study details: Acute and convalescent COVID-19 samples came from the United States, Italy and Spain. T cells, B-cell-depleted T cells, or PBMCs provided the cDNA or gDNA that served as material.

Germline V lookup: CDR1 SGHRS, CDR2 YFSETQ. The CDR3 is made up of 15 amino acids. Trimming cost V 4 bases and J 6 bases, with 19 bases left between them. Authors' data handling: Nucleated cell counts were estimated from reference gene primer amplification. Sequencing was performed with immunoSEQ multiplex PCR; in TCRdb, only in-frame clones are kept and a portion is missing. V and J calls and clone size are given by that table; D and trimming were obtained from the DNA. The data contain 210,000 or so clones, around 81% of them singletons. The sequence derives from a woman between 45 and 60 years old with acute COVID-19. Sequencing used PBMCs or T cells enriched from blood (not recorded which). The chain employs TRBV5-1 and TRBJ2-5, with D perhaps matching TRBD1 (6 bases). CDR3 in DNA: TGCGCCAGCAGCCTGGACAGCTTCTTCCCAAAGACCCAGTACTTC. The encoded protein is CASSLDSFFPKTQYF.